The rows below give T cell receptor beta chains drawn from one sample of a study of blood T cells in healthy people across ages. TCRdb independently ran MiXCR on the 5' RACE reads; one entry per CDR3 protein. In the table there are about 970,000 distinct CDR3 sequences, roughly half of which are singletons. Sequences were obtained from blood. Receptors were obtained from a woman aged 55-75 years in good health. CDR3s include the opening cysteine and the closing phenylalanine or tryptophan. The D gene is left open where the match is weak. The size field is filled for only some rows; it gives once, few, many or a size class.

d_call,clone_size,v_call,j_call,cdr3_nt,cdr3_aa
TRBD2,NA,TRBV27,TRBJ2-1,TGTGCCAGCAATCTAGCGGGAGGGCCTAGGGTGCCGGCCAATGAGCAGTTCTTC,CASNLAGGPRVPANEQFF
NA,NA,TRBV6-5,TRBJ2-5,TGTGCCAGCAGTCCTACTAGCTTTGGGGAGACCCAGTACTTC,CASSPTSFGETQYF
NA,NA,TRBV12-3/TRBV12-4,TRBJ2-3,TGTGCCAGCAGTGCCCGGGACCAACTGATAGATACGCTGTATTTT,CASSARDQLIDTLYF
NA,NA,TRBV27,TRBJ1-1,TGTGCCAGCAGTTTAGAGGGTTGGGCTTTGAAAGAAGCTTTCTTT,CASSLEGWALKEAFF
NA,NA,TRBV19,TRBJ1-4,TGTGCCAGTAGTCGCAGACAGGCGCCAAGCGCAACTAATGAAAAACTGTTTTTT,CASSRRQAPSATNEKLFF
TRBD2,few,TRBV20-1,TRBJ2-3,TGCAGTGCCTCTCCTCCTAGCGGGGCTACAGATACGCAGTATTTT,CSASPPSGATDTQYF
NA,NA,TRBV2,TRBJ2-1,TGTGCCAGCAAGTCGGGCAGATCGATCTACAATGAGCAGTTCTTC,CASKSGRSIYNEQFF
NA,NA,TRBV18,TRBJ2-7,TGTGCCAGCTCCCCGTCGAGAGGGTCCGAGCAGTACTTC,CASSPSRGSEQYF
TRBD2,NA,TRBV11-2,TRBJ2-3,TGTGCCAGCAGCTTTGGAGCGGGAACAGATACGCAGTATTTT,CASSFGAGTDTQYF
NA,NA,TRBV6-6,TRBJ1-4,TGTGCCAGCAGTTACTCCCTGAGTGGGGAAAAACTGTTTTTT,CASSYSLSGEKLFF
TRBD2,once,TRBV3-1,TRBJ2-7,TGTGTCAGCACCACGACTAGCGGGGGGAGCGAGCAGTACTTC,CVSTTTSGGSEQYF
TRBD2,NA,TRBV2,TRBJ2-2,TGTGCCAGCAGTCGATTTGGGACTAGGTCAGGCGGGGAGCTGTTTTTT,CASSRFGTRSGGELFF
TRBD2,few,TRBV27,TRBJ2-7,TGTGCCAGCAGTTCTGGGGGACTAGCGGGAGTTTGGGAGCAGTACTTC,CASSSGGLAGVWEQYF
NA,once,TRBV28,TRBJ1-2,TGTGCCAGCAGCCGACCGTCCCCAAGGGCAGTCTATGGCTACACCTTC,CASSRPSPRAVYGYTF
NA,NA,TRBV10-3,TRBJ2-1,TGTGCCATCAGCGGACAATCCTACAATGAGCAGTTCTTC,CAISGQSYNEQFF
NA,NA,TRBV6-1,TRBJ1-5,TGTGCCAGCAGTGAAACAAAAAATAGCAATCAGCCCCAGCATTTT,CASSETKNSNQPQHF
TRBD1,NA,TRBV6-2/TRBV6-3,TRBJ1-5,TGTGCCAGCACCGCGACAGGGAATCAGCCCCAGCATTTT,CASTATGNQPQHF
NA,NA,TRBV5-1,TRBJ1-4,TGCGCCAGCCGCAGAACAGGGTTAGATGAAAAACTGTTTTTT,CASRRTGLDEKLFF
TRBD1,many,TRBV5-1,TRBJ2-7,TGTGCCAGCGGGACAGGGGCCTACGAGCAGTACTTC,CASGTGAYEQYF
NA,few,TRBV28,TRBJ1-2,TGTGCCAGCAGTCGAACAGGGACGTATGGCTACACCTTC,CASSRTGTYGYTF
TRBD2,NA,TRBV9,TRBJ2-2,TGTGCCAGCAGCAACCTGACTAGCAACACCGGGGAGCTGTTTTTT,CASSNLTSNTGELFF
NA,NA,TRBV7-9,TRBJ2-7,TGTGCCAGCAGCTTAGCCGGAGGGGTAGGCTCCGGCGAGCAGTACTTC,CASSLAGGVGSGEQYF
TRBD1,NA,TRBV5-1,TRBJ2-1,TGCGCCAGCAGCCAAGTGGGACAGCGCCGGGTCAATGAGCAGTTCTTC,CASSQVGQRRVNEQFF
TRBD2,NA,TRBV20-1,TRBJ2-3,TGCAGTGCAGTCACTAGCGGGGGGGCCCCAGATACGCAGTATTTT,CSAVTSGGAPDTQYF
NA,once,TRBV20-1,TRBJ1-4,TGCAGTGCTAGAGATCGGGGTAGGGGACGGACTAATGAAAAACTGTTTTTT,CSARDRGRGRTNEKLFF
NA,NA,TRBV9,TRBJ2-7,TGTGCCAGCAGCGCGGAGGGTCGAGGACAGTACGTTGAGCAGTACTTC,CASSAEGRGQYVEQYF
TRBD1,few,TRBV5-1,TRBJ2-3,TGCGCCAGCAGCAAGGGACAGACAGATACGCAGTATTTT,CASSKGQTDTQYF
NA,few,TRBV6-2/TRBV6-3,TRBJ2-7,TGTGCCAGCGGCCTCTGGGAAGAATTCTACGAGCAGTACTTC,CASGLWEEFYEQYF
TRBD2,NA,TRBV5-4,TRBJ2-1,TGTGCCAGCAGCGCCACTAGCGGGAGGGCCTACAATGAGCAGTTCTTC,CASSATSGRAYNEQFF
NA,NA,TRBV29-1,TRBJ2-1,TGCAGCGTTGAATTGAGTCACAATGAGCAGTTCTTC,CSVELSHNEQFF
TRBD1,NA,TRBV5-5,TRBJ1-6,TGTGCCAGCAGCTCGGGACAGGCTGGTTCACCCCTCCACTTT,CASSSGQAGSPLHF
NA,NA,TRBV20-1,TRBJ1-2,TGCAGTGCTAACAGACGGGACCCAGCTAACTATGGCTACACCTTC,CSANRRDPANYGYTF
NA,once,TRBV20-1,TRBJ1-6,TGCAGTGCCCACCGGGACAAATATTCACCCCTCCACTTT,CSAHRDKYSPLHF
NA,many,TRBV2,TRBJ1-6,TGTGCCAGCAGTGGGCGGCAGGGGAGTTCCCCCCTCCACTTT,CASSGRQGSSPLHF
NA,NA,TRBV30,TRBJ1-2,TGTGCCTGGACCAGAGGACTGAAATATGGCTACACCTTC,CAWTRGLKYGYTF
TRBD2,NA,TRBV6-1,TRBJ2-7,TGTGCCAGCAGTCCCTTTTTAGCGGGAGCTTCCTACGAGCAGTACTTC,CASSPFLAGASYEQYF
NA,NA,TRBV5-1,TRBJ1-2,TGCGCCAGCAGCTTGGTTTTTGGTGGCTACACCTTC,CASSLVFGGYTF
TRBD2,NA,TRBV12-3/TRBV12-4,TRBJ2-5,TGTGCCAGCAGCTCCCGACTAGCGAGGATGCAGACCCAGTACTTC,CASSSRLARMQTQYF
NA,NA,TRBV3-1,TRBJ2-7,TGTGCCAGCAGCCAAGATCAAGTGGGCAGCGAGCAGTACTTC,CASSQDQVGSEQYF